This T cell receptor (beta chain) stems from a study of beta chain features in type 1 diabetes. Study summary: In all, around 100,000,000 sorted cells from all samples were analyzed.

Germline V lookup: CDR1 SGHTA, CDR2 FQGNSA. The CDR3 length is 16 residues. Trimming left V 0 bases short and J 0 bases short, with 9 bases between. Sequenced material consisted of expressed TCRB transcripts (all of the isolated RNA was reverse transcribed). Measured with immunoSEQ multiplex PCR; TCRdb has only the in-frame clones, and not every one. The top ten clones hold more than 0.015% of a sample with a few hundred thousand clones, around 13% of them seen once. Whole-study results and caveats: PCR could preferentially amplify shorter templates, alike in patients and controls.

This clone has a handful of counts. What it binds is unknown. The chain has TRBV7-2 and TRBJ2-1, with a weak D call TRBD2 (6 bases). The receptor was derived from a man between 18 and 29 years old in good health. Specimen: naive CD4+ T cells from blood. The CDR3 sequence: CASSLASGSSYNEQFF. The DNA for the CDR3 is TGTGCCAGCAGCTTAGCGTCCGGGAGCTCCTACAATGAGCAGTTCTTC.